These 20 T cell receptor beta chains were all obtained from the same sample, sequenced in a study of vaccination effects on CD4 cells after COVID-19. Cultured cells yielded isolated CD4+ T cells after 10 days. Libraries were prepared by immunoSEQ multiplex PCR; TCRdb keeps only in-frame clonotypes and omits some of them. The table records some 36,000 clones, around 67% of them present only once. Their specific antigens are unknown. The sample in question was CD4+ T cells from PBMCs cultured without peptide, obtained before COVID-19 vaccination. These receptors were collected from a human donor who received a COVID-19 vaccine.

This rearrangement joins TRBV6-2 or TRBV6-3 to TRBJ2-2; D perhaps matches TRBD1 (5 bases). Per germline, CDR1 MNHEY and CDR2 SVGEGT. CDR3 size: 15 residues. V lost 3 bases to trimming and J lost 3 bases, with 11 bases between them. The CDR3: CASSYRRQYTGELFF. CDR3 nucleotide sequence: TGTGCCAGCAGTTATCGTCGACAGTACACCGGGGAGCTGTTTTTT.

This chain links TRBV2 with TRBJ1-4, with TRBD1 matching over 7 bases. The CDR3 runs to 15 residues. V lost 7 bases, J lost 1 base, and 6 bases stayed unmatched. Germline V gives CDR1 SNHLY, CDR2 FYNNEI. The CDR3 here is CASIFNRGTNEKLFF. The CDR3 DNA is TGTGCCAGCATCTTTAACAGGGGAACTAATGAAAAACTGTTTTTT.

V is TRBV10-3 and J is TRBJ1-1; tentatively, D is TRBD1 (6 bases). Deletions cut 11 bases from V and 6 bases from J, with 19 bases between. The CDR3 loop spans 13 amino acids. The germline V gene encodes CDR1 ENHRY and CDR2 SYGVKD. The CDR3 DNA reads TGTGCCGCCTCCCCAGGGCCAGGGGCTGAAGCTTTCTTT. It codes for CAASPGPGAEAFF.

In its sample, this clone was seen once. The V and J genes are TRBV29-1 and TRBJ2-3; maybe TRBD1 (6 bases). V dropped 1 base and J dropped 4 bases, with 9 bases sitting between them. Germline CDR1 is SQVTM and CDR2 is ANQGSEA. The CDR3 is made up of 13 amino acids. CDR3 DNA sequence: TGCAGCGTTGAAGGACAGGCTTCAGATACGCAGTATTTT. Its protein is CSVEGQASDTQYF.

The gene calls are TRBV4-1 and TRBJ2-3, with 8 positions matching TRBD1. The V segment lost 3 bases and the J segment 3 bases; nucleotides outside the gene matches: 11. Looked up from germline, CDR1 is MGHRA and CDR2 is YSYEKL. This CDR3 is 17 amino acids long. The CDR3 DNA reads TGCGCCAGCAGCCAGAGCAGGGACAGGTCCCTGACAGATACGCAGTATTTT. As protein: CASSQSRDRSLTDTQYF.

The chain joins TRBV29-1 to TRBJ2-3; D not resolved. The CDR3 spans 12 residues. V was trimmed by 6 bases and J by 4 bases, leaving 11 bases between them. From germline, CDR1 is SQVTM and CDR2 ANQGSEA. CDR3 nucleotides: TGCAGCGTACAAAAAGCCGCAGATACGCAGTATTTT. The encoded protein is CSVQKAADTQYF.

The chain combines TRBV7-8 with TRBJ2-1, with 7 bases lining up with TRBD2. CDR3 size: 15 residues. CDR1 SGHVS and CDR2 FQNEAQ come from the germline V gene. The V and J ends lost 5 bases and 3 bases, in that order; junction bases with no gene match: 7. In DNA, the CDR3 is TGTGCCAGCAGCAGTTCCCTAGCGGACTACAATGAGCAGTTCTTC. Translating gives CASSSSLADYNEQFF. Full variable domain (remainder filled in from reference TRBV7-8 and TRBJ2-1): GAGVSQSPRYKVAKRGQDVALRCDPISGHVSLFWYQQALGQGPEFLTYFQNEAQLDKSGLPSDRFFAERPEGSVSTLKIQRTQQEDSAVYLCASSSSLADYNEQFFGPGTRLTVL.

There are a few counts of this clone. In DNA form, the CDR3 reads TGTGCCAGCCGACCCAGGGGGCCCGCAGATACGCAGTATTTT. It specifies CASRPRGPADTQYF. V usage is TRBV7-9 and J usage is TRBJ2-3; 8 bases agree with TRBD1. CDR1 is SEHNR, CDR2 FQNEAQ, per germline (reference sequence). V shed 8 bases and J 4 bases; nucleotides not matched to a gene: 8. The CDR3 runs 14 residues.

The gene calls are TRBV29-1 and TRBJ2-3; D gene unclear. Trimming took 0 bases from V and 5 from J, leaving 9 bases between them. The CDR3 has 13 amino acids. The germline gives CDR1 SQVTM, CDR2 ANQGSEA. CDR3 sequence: CSVEDATRDTQYF. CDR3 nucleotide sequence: TGCAGCGTTGAAGATGCGACCAGAGATACGCAGTATTTT.

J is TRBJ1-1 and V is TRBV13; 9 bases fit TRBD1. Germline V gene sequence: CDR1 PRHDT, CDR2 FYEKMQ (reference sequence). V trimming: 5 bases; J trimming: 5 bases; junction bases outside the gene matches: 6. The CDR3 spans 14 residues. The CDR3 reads CASSLGTGRTEAFF. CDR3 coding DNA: TGTGCCAGCAGCCTCGGGACAGGGAGGACTGAAGCTTTCTTT. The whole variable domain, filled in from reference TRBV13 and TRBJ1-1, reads AAGVIQSPRHLIKEKRETATLKCYPIPRHDTVYWYQQGPGQDPQFLISFYEKMQSDKGSIPDRFSAQQFSDYHSELNMSSLELGDSALYFCASSLGTGRTEAFFGQGTRLTVV.

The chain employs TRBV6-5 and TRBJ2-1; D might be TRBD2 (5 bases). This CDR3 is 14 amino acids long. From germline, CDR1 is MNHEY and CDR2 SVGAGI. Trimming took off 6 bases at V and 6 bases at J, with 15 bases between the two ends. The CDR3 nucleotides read TGTGCCAGCAGGCTGCAAGCGGCTTCCAATGAGCAGTTCTTC. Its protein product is CASRLQAASNEQFF.

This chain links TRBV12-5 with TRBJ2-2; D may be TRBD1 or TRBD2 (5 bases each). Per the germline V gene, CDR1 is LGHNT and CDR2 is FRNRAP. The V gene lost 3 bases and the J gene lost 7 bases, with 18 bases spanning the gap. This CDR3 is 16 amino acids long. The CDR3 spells CASGFFLRGPVGELFF. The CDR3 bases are TGTGCTAGTGGTTTTTTCTTGAGGGGTCCGGTCGGGGAGCTGTTTTTT.

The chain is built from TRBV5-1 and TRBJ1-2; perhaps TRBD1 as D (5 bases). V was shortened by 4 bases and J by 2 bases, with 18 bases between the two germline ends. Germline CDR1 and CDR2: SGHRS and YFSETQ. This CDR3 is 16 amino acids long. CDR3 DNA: TGCGCCAGCAGCCCCACCCCGACAGACATCAACTATGGCTACACCTTC. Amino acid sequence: CASSPTPTDINYGYTF.

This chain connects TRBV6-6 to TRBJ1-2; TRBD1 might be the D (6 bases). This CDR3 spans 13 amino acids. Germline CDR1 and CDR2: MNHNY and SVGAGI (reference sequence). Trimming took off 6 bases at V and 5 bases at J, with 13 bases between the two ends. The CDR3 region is CASRSDSLYGYTF. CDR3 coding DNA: TGTGCCAGCAGGTCGGACAGCCTTTATGGCTACACCTTC.

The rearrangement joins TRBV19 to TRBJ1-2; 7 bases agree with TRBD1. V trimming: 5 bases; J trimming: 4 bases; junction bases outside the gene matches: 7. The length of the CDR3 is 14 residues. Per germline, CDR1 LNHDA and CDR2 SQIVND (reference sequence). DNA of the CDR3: TGTGCCAGTAGTCGTACAGGGGTCGGCTATGGCTACACCTTC. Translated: CASSRTGVGYGYTF.

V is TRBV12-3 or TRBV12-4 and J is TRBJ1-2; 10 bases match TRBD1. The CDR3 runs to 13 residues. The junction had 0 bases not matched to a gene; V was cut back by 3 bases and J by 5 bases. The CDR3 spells CASSLGQGYGYTF. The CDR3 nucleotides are TGTGCCAGCAGTTTGGGACAGGGGTATGGCTACACCTTC.

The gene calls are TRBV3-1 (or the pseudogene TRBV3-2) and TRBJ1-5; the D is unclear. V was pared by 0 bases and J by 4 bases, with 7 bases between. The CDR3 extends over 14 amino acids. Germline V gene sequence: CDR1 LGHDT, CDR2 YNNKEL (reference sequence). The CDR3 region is CASSQDSLNQPQHF. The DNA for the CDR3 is TGTGCCAGCAGCCAAGATAGTCTGAATCAGCCCCAGCATTTT.

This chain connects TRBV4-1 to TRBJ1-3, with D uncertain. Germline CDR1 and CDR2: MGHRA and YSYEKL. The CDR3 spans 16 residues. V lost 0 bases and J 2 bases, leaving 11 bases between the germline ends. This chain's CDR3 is CASSQDTSGAGNTIYF. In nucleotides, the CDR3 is TGCGCCAGCAGCCAAGATACGAGCGGGGCTGGAAACACCATATATTTT.

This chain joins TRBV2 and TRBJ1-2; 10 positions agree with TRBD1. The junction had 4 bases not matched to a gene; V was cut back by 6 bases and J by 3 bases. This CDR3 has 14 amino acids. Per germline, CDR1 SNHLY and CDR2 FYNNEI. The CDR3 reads CASSRDRGDYGYTF. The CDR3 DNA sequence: TGTGCCAGCAGCCGGGACAGGGGTGACTATGGCTACACCTTC.

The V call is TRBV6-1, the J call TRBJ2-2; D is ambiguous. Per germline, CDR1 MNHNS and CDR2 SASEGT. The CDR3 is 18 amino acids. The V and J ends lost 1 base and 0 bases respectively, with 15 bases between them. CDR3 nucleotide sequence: TGTGCCAGCAGTGAAGTGGGCAGGTCGACCGCGAACACCGGGGAGCTGTTTTTT. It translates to CASSEVGRSTANTGELFF.